Included here is one T cell receptor beta chain sequence, with context. The V gene end was trimmed by 6 bases and the J gene end by 2 bases; junction bases not matched to a gene: 12. The CDR3 has 17 residues. The entry originates in a study of radiotherapy plus CTLA-4 blockade in lung cancer. The method was immunoSEQ multiplex PCR; TCRdb's version includes in-frame clones alone and lacks a portion of them. The sample consists of tens of thousands of clones, roughly two thirds of them appearing once. Sequencing was performed on peripheral blood, taken from a patient treated with radiotherapy plus ipilimumab. This TCR was recovered from a human donor with non-small cell lung cancer who had stable disease on radiotherapy plus ipilimumab. The genes are TRBV23-1 and TRBJ2-4; 8 bases are a match to TRBD2. TRBV23-1 is given ORF status, its function remaining uncertain. CDR3 in DNA: TGCGCCAGCAGCCGCGTACCCTCGGGGGGGTCCAAAAACATTCAGTACTTC. This sequence encodes CASSRVPSGGSKNIQYF.